This T cell receptor (beta chain) was identified in a study of cytomegalovirus exposure and HLA in healthy donors. Whole-study results and caveats: Cytomegalovirus-associated status was assigned to 150 to 200 TCR beta chains. Cytomegalovirus status was reportedly diagnosed by the classifier with high sensitivity and specificity. Apparent HLA restriction characterized most CMV-associated TCR beta chains in a later analysis. Within the data, a cluster of highly shared sequence variants was likely a sequencing artifact.

Concerning this clone itself: The antigen is unknown.

It was with 60 Vbeta and 13 Jbeta primers that the PCR ran. TCRdb's table, derived via immunoSEQ multiplex PCR, lists solely in-frame clones and lacks some. The sample lists about 150,000 clones; about four fifths were seen once. CDR3 length: 12 amino acids. The germline CDR1 and CDR2 sequences are LNHDA and SQIVND (reference sequence). V was pared by 5 bases and J by 13 bases, with 12 bases between. The chain uses TRBV19 and TRBJ1-6; D uncertain. The material sequenced was PBMCs. The clonotype was recovered from a man aged 25 to 40 in good health and CMV-seropositive. The CDR3 nucleotides read TGTGCCAGTAGTCCTCCGTCCGGGCCCCTCCACTTT. Its protein product is CASSPPSGPLHF. Together with reference TRBV19 and TRBJ1-6, the CDR3 gives the full variable domain: DGGITQSPKYLFRKEGQNVTLSCEQNLNHDAMYWYRQDPGQGLRLIYYSQIVNDFQKGDIAEGYSVSREKKESFPLTVTSAQKNPTAFYLCASSPPSGPLHFGNGTRLTVT.